This T cell receptor (beta chain) was captured by sequencing in a study of persistence of HIV-infected CD4 T cells. Germline V CDR1 and CDR2: SNHLY, FYNNEI. Trimming took 7 bases from V and 7 from J, leaving 11 bases between them. The CDR3 length is 13 residues. This nonspecific control used anti-CD3/anti-CD28 bead stimulation of CD4+ T cells. CD4+ T cells upregulating both CD40 ligand and CD69 were sorted as responding cells. These HIV-1-infected adults initiated suppressive ART in chronic infection. The immunoSEQ assay was version 4, run in survey mode. Method: immunoSEQ multiplex PCR; TCRdb's copy keeps in-frame clones and lacks some. The data show tens of thousands of clones, about nine tenths seen once. As concerns this clone: Its cognate antigen is unknown.

The sequenced sample was CD4+ T cells sorted from PBMCs after roughly 19-hour stimulation, obtained from a patient who received antiretroviral therapy. The rearrangement uses TRBV2 and TRBJ1-6; D gene uncertain. This receptor was identified in an adult woman with HIV who was CMV-seropositive. CDR3 nucleotide sequence: TGTGCCAGCACTAACGGGGTGAATTCACCCCTCCACTTT. Its translation: CASTNGVNSPLHF.